This paragraph covers one T cell receptor (beta chain) sequence. Its matching antigen is unknown. An end of the junction does not agree with germline; a read error may underlie this. TCRbeta libraries were built with three rounds of nested PCR, modified from ARM-PCR. TCRdb ran MiXCR on the multiplex PCR reads and lists one entry per CDR3 protein. This table has approximately 100,000 distinct CDR3 sequences, around three fifths appearing once. No cell sorting was done before RNA was extracted from the tissue. This non-tumor lung sample came from over 3 cm beyond the tumor edge. This record belongs to a study of tumor and adjacent non-tumor tissue in lung cancer. Whole-study context: Some 4.2 million productive TCRbeta reads were obtained per sample on average. Broader study findings: Top 100 clones took a larger repertoire share in normal lung. Shorter survival was associated with higher TCR diversity in tumors.

This CDR3 has 11 residues. The V gene's germline CDR1 is MNHEY and CDR2 SVGEGT. Sequenced material: distant non-tumor lung tissue. The sequence was collected from a man aged 25-45 years with non-small cell lung cancer. The chain joins TRBV6-2 or TRBV6-3 to TRBJ2-7; D gene ambiguous. The CDR3 DNA sequence: TGTGCCAGCAATTACCAGTATGAGCAGTACTTC. It is translated as CASNYQYEQYF.